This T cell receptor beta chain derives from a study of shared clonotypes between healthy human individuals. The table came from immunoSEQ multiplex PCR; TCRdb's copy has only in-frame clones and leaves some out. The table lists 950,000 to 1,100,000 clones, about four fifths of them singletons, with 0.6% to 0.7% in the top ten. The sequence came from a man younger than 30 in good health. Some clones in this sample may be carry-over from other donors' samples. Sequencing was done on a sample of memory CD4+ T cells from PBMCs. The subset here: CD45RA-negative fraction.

CDR3 residues: CASSFQTGRQGEQYF. The DNA for the CDR3 is TGTGCCAGCAGCTTCCAAACCGGGCGTCAGGGGGAGCAGTACTTC. This chain connects TRBV11-2 to TRBJ2-7; a weak D match, TRBD1 (6 bases). Trimming took off 3 bases at V and 7 bases at J, with 19 bases between the two ends. This CDR3 has 15 amino acids. Germline-derived CDR1 and CDR2 are SGHAT and FQNNGV.